This T cell receptor beta chain was recorded in a study of blood T cell repertoires in COVID-19. The germline gives CDR1 MNHEY, CDR2 SMNVEV (reference sequence). The CDR3 is 14 residues long. V lost 9 bases and J lost 1; bases outside the gene matches: 8. Assay: immunoSEQ multiplex PCR; the TCRdb copy retains only in-frame clones and omits some. The repertoire holds over 250,000 clones, with approximately 90% as singletons. This clone appeared a few times. Enrolled through a virtual design, the participants were between roughly 18 and 100 years of age and came from 24 US areas. Membership in each cohort depended on participant-reported clinical history. In Cohort 3, a recovered donor had either two negative PCRs, clearance, or symptom resolution.

The gene calls are TRBV27 and TRBJ2-7, with 8 bases aligning to TRBD2. The source material was PBMCs or T cells enriched from blood (not recorded which). The origin of this receptor is a woman aged 18-29 years who had recovered from COVID-19. This CDR3 reads CASKDGRGSYEQYF. The CDR3, as DNA: TGTGCCAGTAAAGACGGGAGGGGATCCTACGAGCAGTACTTC.